This T cell receptor (beta chain) was found in a study of technical replicates of blood from a handful of donors. V shed 9 bases and J 2 bases; nucleotides not matched to a gene: 9. This CDR3 spans 14 amino acids. Germline assignment: CDR1 SGHDT and CDR2 YYEEEE. Assay: immunoSEQ multiplex PCR; the TCRdb copy retains only in-frame clones and omits some. The sample contains some 94,000 clones, around 96% of which appear only once. This TCR came from a human donor in good health. The V call is TRBV5-6, the J call TRBJ2-5; 8 positions agree with TRBD1. Sequenced material: T cells isolated from PBMCs. The CDR3 spells CATSGGVGQETQYF. The CDR3 DNA sequence: TGTGCCACCTCAGGGGGCGTCGGTCAAGAGACCCAGTACTTC.